This entry is about one T cell receptor beta chain. This record comes from a study of blood T cell repertoires in COVID-19. Study details: Sample material is recorded as cDNA or gDNA derived from T cells, B-cell-depleted T cells, or PBMCs.

In the authors' workflow: Counts of nucleated cells, estimated from reference gene primer amplification, were obtained. Method: immunoSEQ multiplex PCR; TCRdb's copy keeps in-frame clones and lacks some. The DNA gave D and trimming, while V, J and clone size come from that table. The sample yields 300,000 to 400,000 clones, more than 70% seen once. The length of the CDR3 is 13 residues. V lost 6 bases and J 6 bases, leaving 15 bases between the germline ends. The chain employs TRBV12-3 or TRBV12-4 and TRBJ2-7; a weak D match, TRBD1 (5 bases). This clonotype originated in a woman aged 60-70 years with COVID-19, enrolled during active disease. The sequenced material came from peripheral blood. CDR3 region: CASRHQGYGEQYF. For the CDR3, the DNA is TGTGCCAGCAGGCACCAGGGATATGGCGAGCAGTACTTC.